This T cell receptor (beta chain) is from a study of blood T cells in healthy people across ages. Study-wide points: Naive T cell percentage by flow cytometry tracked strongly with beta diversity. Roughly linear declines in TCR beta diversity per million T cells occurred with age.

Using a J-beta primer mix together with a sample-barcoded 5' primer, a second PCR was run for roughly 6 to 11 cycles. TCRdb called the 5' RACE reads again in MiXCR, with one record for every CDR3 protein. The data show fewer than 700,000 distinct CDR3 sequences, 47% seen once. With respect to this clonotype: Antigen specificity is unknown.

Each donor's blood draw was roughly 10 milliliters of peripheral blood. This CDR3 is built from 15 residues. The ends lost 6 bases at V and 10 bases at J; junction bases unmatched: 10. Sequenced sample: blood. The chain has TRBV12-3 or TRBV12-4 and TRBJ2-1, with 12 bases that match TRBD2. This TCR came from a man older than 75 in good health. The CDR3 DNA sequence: TGTGCCAGCAGCCCTCTAGCGGGGGGGGCGGTCGAGCAGTTCTTC. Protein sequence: CASSPLAGGAVEQFF.